This T cell receptor beta chain emerged from a study of glioma-infiltrating T cells. TCR alpha and beta CDR3 regions were amplified from RNA using iRepertoire nested multiplex PCR. Input was about 85-400 ng of tissue mRNA or PBMC total RNA. MiXCR, applied by TCRdb to the multiplex PCR reads, yields one record per CDR3 protein. The sample yields about 200,000 distinct CDR3 sequences, 30% to 40% seen once. Notes on the study in general: Very few CDR3 sequences were shared between tissue and blood. Tissue-blood divergence was below expectation in non-neoplastic patients, above in gliomas.

The sample holds many counts of this clonotype. Antigen unknown. The receptor's source is a human donor with low-grade glioma or glioblastoma, undergoing nonglioma brain surgery, or in good health (not recorded which). The sample taken for sequencing was glioma tissue, nonneoplastic brain tissue, or PBMCs (not recorded which).

CDR3 region: CASSHYQGLYEQYF. For the CDR3, the DNA is TGTGCCAGCAGCCACTACCAGGGTCTCTACGAGCAGTACTTC. The V gene is TRBV7-2, the J gene TRBJ2-7; a possible D gene is TRBD1 (5 bases). CDR1 SGHTA and CDR2 FQGNSA come from the germline V gene. The CDR3 is 14 amino acids. The ends were cut back, 5 bases at V and 3 bases at J, with 14 bases in the middle.